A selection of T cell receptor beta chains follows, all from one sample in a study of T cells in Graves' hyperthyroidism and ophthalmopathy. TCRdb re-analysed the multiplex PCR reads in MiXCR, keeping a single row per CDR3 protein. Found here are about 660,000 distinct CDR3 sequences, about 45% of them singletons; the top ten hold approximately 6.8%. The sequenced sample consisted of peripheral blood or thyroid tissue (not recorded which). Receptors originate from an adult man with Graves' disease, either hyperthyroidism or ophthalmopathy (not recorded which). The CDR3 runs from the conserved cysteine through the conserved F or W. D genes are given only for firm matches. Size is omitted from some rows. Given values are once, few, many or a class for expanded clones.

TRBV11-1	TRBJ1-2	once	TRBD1	TGTGCCAGCAGCTTCCGGGACAGGGGGCGGAACCACTATGGCTACACCTTC	CASSFRDRGRNHYGYTF
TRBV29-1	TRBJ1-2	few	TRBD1	TGCAGCGCCCTAAGGGCAGGGGGCTACTATGGCTACACCTTC	CSALRAGGYYGYTF
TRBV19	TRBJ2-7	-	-	TGTGCCAGTAGTATGACAGGGGATAGCGGGAGCGACTACGAGCAGTACTTC	CASSMTGDSGSDYEQYF
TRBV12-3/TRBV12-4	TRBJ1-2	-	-	TGTGCCAGCAGTTTGGAGGGATGGCGATCGTATGGCTACACCTTC	CASSLEGWRSYGYTF
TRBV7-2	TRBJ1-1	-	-	TGTGCCAGCAGCCCCCACGGGACGTTGAACACTGAAGCTTTCTTT	CASSPHGTLNTEAFF
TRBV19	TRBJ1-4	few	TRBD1	TGTGCCAGTAGTATACAACCCGGGACAGCGACTAATGAAAAACTGTTTTTT	CASSIQPGTATNEKLFF
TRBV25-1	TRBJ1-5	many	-	TGTGCCAGCAGTGAGGACACACATAGCAATCAGCCCCAGCATTTT	CASSEDTHSNQPQHF
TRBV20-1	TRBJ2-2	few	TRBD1	TGCAGTGCCCCCGACAGGGGGTACACCGGGGAGCTGTTTTTT	CSAPDRGYTGELFF
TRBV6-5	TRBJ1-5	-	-	TGTGCCAGCAGTTACTTCAGTGGTAGGGGAGGACAGCCCCAGCATTTT	CASSYFSGRGGQPQHF
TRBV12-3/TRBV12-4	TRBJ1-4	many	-	TGTGCCAGCAGCTCGCAAAGGGAAAAACTGTTTTTT	CASSSQREKLFF
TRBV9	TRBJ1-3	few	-	TGTGCCAGCAGCGTCACTTACAACTCTGGAAACACCATATATTTT	CASSVTYNSGNTIYF
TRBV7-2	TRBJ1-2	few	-	TGTGCCAGCAGCCAAGATATGGGCGGTAGTGGCTATGGCTACACCTTC	CASSQDMGGSGYGYTF
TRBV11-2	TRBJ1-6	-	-	TGTGCCAGCAGCTCAACGGCGGATAGGAGTAATTCACCCCTCCACTTT	CASSSTADRSNSPLHF
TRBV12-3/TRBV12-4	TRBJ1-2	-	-	TGTGCCAGCAGTGAAAGAAGAGGACAGTACTATGGCTACACCTTC	CASSERRGQYYGYTF
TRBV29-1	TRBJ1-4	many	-	TGCAGCGTTGAGGGTCCTAATGAAAAACTGTTTTTT	CSVEGPNEKLFF
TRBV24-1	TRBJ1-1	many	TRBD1	TGTGCCACCAGGTCGACAGGGATGAACACTGAAGCTTTCTTT	CATRSTGMNTEAFF
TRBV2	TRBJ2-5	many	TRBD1	TGTGCCAGCAGTGCGACAGGGGGCCTGGAGACCCAGTACTTC	CASSATGGLETQYF
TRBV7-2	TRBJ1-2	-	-	TGTGCCAGCAGCTTTATAGGCTATGGCTACACCTTC	CASSFIGYGYTF
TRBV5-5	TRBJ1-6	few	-	TGTGCCAGCAGCCAAGCGGACAGCCACAATAATTCACCCCTCCACTTT	CASSQADSHNNSPLHF
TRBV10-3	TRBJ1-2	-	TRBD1	TGTGCCATCAGTGACCCGGGACAGGTAGTCGGCTACACCTTC	CAISDPGQVVGYTF
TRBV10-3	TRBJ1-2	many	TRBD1	TGTGCCATCAGTGAGTCGTCAGGGGGCCATGGCTACACCTTC	CAISESSGGHGYTF
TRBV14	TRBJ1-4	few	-	TGTGCCAGCAGCCAAGATCCCCTCGGATCAACTAATGAAAAACTGTTTTTT	CASSQDPLGSTNEKLFF
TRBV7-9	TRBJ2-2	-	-	TGTGCCAGCAGCTCCGCGCAGAACATCGGGCAGCTGTTTTTT	CASSSAQNIGQLFF
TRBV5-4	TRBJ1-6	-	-	TGTGCCAGCAGCCAGGACCAGGGCTTAAATTCACCCCTCCACTTT	CASSQDQGLNSPLHF
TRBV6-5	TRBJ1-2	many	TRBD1	TGTGCCAGCAGACCTACGACAGGGAGCTACACCTTC	CASRPTTGSYTF
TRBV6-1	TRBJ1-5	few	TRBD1	TGTGCCAGCAGTTACTCGGGCGGACAGGGTAGCAATCAGCCCCAGCATTTT	CASSYSGGQGSNQPQHF
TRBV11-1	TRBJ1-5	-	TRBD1	TGTGCTAGTTTGAAAACAGGGGACAATCAGCCCCAGCATTTT	CASLKTGDNQPQHF
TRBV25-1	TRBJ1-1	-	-	TGTGCCAGCATCACAACAGGTACCTCTGAAGCTTTCTTT	CASITTGTSEAFF
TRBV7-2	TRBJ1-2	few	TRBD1	TGTGCCAGCAGCTTAGGATCCGCAGGGGGCAACTATGGCTACACCTTC	CASSLGSAGGNYGYTF
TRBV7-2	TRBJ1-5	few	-	TGTGCCAGCAGCCAGTGGAAACCGGCCCAGCCCCAGCATTTT	CASSQWKPAQPQHF
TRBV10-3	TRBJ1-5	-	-	TGTGCCGCCGGCGAGGCGAATCGACCCCAGCATTTT	CAAGEANRPQHF
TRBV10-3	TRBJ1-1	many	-	TGTGCCATCAGTCGAGAAGGGGAGTACACTGAAGCTTTCTTT	CAISREGEYTEAFF
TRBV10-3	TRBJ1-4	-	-	TGTGCCATCAGTGAGGGAGGGAGGAAACTGTTTTTT	CAISEGGRKLFF
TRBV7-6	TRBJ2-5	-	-	TGTGCCAGCAGCTTAGCAGGGCTCGGGGGAGGAGAGAACCAGTACTTC	CASSLAGLGGGENQYF
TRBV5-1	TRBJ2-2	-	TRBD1	TGCGCCAGCAGCGGAGGGACAGGGAACACCGGGGAGCTGTTTTTT	CASSGGTGNTGELFF
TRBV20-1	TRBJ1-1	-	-	TGCAGTGCTAGAGAGGGTGGGGGGGAAGCTTTCTTT	CSAREGGGEAFF
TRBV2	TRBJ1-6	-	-	TGTGCCAGCAGTGGGGGGGGAACTAGTTCACCCCTCCACTTT	CASSGGGTSSPLHF
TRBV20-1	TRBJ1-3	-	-	TGCAGTGCTAGCGCAGCGCTGAGCTCTGGAAACACCATATATTTT	CSASAALSSGNTIYF
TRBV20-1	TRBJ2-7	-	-	TGCAGTGCTAGTCGGCAGGGGTCCTACGAGCAGTACTTC	CSASRQGSYEQYF
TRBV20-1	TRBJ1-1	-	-	TGCAGTGCCAGGGAGGGGCGGGATGAAGCTTTCTTT	CSAREGRDEAFF
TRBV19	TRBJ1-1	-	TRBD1	TGTGCCAGTAGTACCAGACAGGGTAACGGGAGAGCTTTCTTT	CASSTRQGNGRAFF
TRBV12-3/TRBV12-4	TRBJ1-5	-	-	TGTGCCAGCAGGTCGGGCCTAAGCAATCAGCCCCAGCATTTT	CASRSGLSNQPQHF
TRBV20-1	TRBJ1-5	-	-	TGCAGTGCTACACAGGCGGTTGGTCAGCCCCAGCATTTT	CSATQAVGQPQHF
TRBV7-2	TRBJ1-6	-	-	TGTGCCAGCAGCTTTACGGATTCACCCCTCCACTTT	CASSFTDSPLHF
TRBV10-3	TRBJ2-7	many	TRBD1	TGTGCCATCAGTGACCCTACAGGGGGCTACGAGCAGTACTTC	CAISDPTGGYEQYF
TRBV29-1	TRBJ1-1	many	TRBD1	TGCAGCGTTGTTTTAGGGACAGGGGTCTTTGGTGAAGCTTTCTTT	CSVVLGTGVFGEAFF
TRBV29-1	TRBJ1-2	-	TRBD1	TGCAGCGTTGAAGTATTAGGACAGGGAGGCTACACCTTC	CSVEVLGQGGYTF
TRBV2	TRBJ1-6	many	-	TGTGCCAGCAGTGGGGAAGTTTCTAATTCACCCCTCCACTTT	CASSGEVSNSPLHF
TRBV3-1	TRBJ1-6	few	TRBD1	TGTGCCAGCAGCCAGACAGGGTTCTATTCACCCCTCCACTTT	CASSQTGFYSPLHF
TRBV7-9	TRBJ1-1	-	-	TGTGCCAGCAGCCCCTCCCTCGCGGGTACTATGACTGAAGCTTTCTTT	CASSPSLAGTMTEAFF
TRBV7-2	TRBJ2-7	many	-	TGTGCCAGCAGCTTCTCCTACGAGCAGTACTTC	CASSFSYEQYF
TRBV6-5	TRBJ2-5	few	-	TGTGCCAGCAGTTACCGGGACGGACAAGAGACCCAGTACTTC	CASSYRDGQETQYF
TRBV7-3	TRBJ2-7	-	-	TGTGCCAGCAGCTTAGCTGTGGGGCCTTCCTACGGGCAGTACTTC	CASSLAVGPSYGQYF
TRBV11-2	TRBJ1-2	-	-	TGTGCCAGCAGCCAACGAGGGGATCATATCTATGGCTACACCTTC	CASSQRGDHIYGYTF
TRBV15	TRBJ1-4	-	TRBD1	TGTGCCACCAGCAGTGGACAGGGTGCTAATGAAAAACTGTTTTTT	CATSSGQGANEKLFF
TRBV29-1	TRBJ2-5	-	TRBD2	TGCAGCGTTGGGATGGGGAGGGGTGAGACCCAGTACTTC	CSVGMGRGETQYF
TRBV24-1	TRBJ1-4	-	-	TGTGCCACCAGTGATTTGCCGGCTAATGAAAAACTGTTTTTT	CATSDLPANEKLFF